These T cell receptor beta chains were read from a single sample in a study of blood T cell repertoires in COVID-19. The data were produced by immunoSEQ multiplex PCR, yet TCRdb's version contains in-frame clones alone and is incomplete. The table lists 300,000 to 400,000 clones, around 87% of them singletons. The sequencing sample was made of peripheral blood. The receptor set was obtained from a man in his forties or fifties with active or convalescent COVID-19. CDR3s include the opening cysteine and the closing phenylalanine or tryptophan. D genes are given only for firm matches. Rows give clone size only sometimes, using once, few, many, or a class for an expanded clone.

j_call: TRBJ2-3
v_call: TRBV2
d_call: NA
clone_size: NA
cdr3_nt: TGTGCCAGCAGTGTGTCGGGAATGAGGGCAGATACGCAGTATTTT
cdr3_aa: CASSVSGMRADTQYF

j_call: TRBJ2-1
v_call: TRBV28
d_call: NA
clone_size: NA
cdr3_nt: TGTGCCAGCAGTCCCGACCGGGGTCTGGGGAGCTCCTACAATGAGCAGTTCTTC
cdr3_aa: CASSPDRGLGSSYNEQFF

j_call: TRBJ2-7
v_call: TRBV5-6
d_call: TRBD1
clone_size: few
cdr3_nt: TGTGCCAGCAGCTTGTTGGGACAGGGGTCCTACGAGCAGTACTTC
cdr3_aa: CASSLLGQGSYEQYF

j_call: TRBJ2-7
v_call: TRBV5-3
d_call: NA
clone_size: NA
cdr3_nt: TGTGCCAGAAGTTCCTCCCCTGACAGCTCCTACGAGCAGTACTTC
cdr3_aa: CARSSSPDSSYEQYF

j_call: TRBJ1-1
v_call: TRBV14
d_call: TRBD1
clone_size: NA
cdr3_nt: TGTGCCAGCAGCCGGGACAGGGCTGTCCCTGAAGCTTTCTTT
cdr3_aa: CASSRDRAVPEAFF

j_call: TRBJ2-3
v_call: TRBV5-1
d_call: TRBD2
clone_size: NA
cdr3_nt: TGCGCCAGCAGCTTGGATCTAAGCGGGAGGGCCGGCACAGATACGCAGTATTTT
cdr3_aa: CASSLDLSGRAGTDTQYF

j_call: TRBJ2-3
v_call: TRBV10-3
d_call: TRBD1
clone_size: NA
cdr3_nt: TGTGCCATCAGTGAGGACAGGGTAACCACAGATACGCAGTATTTT
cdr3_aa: CAISEDRVTTDTQYF

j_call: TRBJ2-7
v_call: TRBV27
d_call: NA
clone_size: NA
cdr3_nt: TGTGCCAGCAGGAATCCATCCACAGGTCTTTACGAGCAGTACTTC
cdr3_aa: CASRNPSTGLYEQYF

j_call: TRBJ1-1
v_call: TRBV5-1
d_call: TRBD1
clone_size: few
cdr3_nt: TGCGCCAGCAGCTTAGGGACAGGGTCTTGGGCGACTGAAGCTTTCTTT
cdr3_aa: CASSLGTGSWATEAFF

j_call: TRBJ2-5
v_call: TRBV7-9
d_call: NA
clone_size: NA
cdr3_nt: TGTGCCAGCAGCTTAACGGGGGAAGAGACCCAGTACTTC
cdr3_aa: CASSLTGEETQYF

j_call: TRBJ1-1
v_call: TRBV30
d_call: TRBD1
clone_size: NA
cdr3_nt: TGTGCCTGGACAGGGGACAGGAGTGAAGCTTTCTTT
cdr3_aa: CAWTGDRSEAFF

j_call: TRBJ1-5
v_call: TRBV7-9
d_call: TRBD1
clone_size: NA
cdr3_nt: TGTGCCAGCAGCCCCAACAGGGGGGATGGTCAGCCCCAGCATTTT
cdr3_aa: CASSPNRGDGQPQHF

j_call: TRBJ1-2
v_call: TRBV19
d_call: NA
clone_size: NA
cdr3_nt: TGTGCCAGTAGCAAGACAGGCTATGGCTACACCTTC
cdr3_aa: CASSKTGYGYTF

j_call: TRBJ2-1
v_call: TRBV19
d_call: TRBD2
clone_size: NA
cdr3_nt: TGTGCCAGTAGTATCGGGGGGGGTGCCTACAATGAGCAGTTCTTC
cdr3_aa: CASSIGGGAYNEQFF

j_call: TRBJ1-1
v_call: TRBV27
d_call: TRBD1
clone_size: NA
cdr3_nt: TGTGCCAGCAGTCAACAGGGGAGGACTGAAGCTTTCTTT
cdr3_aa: CASSQQGRTEAFF

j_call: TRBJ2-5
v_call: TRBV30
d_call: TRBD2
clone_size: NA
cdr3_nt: TGTGCCTGGAGTTTAGCGGGGGGAAGAAAAGAGACCCAGTACTTC
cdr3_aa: CAWSLAGGRKETQYF

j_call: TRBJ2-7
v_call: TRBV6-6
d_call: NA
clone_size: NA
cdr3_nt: TGTGCCAGCATCGACAGGGGAGGGACCTACGAGCAGTACTTC
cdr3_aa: CASIDRGGTYEQYF

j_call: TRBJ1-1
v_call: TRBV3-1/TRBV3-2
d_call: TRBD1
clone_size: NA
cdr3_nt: TGTGCCAGCAGCCCCTCGGACAGGTCCACTGAAGCTTTCTTT
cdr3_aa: CASSPSDRSTEAFF

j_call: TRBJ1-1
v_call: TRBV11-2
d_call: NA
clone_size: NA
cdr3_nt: TGTGCCAGCAGCTTATTTCGGACTCCGGACACTGAAGCTTTCTTT
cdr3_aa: CASSLFRTPDTEAFF

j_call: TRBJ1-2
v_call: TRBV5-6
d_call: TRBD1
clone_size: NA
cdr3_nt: TGTGCCAGCAGCTTGGGCGCCCGGGACAGCAACTATGGCTACACCTTC
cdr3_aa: CASSLGARDSNYGYTF

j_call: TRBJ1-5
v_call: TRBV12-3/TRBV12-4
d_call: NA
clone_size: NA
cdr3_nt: TGTGCCAGCAATAACAGGGTGGCGCAGCCCCAGCATTTT
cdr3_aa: CASNNRVAQPQHF

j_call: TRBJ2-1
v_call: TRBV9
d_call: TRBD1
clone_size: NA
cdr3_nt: TGTGCCAGCAGCACTCGGACAGGGAGTTCCTACAATGAGCAGTTCTTC
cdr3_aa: CASSTRTGSSYNEQFF

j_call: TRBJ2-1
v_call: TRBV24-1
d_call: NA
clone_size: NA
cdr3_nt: TGTGCCACCAGTGACTCCCCAACTTGGAGCTCCTACAATGAGCAGTTCTTC
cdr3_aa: CATSDSPTWSSYNEQFF

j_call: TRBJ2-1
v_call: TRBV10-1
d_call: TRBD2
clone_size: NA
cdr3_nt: TGCGCCAGCTTCTCAACGAGCGGGGCCTACAATGAGCAGTTCTTC
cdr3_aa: CASFSTSGAYNEQFF

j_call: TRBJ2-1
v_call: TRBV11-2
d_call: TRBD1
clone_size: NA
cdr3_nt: TGTGCCAGCAGCCCCACAGGGGGCAGGTACAATGAGCAGTTCTTC
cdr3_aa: CASSPTGGRYNEQFF

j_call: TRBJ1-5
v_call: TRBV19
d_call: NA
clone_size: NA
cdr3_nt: TGTGCCAGTACCTTAACGGGACTTTTTCGCAATCAGCCCCAGCATTTT
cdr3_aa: CASTLTGLFRNQPQHF

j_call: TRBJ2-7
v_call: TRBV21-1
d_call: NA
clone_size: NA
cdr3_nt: TGTGCCAGCCCCAGGACTAGCGGGAGCTACGAGCAGTACTTC
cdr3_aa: CASPRTSGSYEQYF

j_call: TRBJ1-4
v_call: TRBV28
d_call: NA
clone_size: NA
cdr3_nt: TGTGCCAGCAGTTTAGGGGGGGAGGAGTTTTTT
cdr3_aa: CASSLGGEEFF

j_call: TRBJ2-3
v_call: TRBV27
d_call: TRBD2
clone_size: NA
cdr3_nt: TGTGCCAGCAGTCCCAGACTAGCGGAAAACACAGATACGCAGTATTTT
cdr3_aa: CASSPRLAENTDTQYF

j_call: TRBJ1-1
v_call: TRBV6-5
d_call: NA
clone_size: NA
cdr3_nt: TGTGCCAGCAGGATACAGGGTGACACTGAAGCTTTCTTT
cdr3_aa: CASRIQGDTEAFF

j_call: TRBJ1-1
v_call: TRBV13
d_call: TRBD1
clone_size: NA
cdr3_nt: TGTGCCAGCAGCCCGAGGGACAGGGAAGCTTTCTTT
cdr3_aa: CASSPRDREAFF

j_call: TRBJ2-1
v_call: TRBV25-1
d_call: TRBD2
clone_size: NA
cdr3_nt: TGTGCCAGCAGTGAATCCCACGGACTAGGCGGGTACAATGAGCAGTTCTTC
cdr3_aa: CASSESHGLGGYNEQFF

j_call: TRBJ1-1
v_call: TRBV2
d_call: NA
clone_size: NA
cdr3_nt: TGTGCCAGCAGTGAACTGGGGGGGACTGAAGCTTTCTTT
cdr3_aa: CASSELGGTEAFF

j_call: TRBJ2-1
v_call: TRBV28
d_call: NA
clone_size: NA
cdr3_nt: TGTGCCAGCAGTTTAAAGGGGTTTACGTTGGTCGATGAGCAGTTCTTC
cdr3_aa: CASSLKGFTLVDEQFF

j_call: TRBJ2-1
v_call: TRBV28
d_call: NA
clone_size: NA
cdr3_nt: TGTGCCAGCAGTTCTGCGGGGGGGACAGGGGATGGTGATGAGCAGTTCTTC
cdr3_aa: CASSSAGGTGDGDEQFF

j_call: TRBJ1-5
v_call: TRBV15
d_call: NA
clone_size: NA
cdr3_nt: TGTGCCACCAGCAGAGATTTTAGCGGGTTGGGCAGGGGAAATCAGCCCCAGCATTTT
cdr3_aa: CATSRDFSGLGRGNQPQHF

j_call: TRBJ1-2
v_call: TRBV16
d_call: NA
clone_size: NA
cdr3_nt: TGTGCCAGCAGCCCGAACACTAACTATGGCTACACCTTC
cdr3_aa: CASSPNTNYGYTF

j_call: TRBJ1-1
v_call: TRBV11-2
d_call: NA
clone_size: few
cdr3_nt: TGTGCCAGCAGCTTAGATAGGAGGGGGGGCACTGAAGCTTTCTTT
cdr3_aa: CASSLDRRGGTEAFF

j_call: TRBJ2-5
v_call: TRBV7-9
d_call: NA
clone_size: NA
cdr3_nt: TGTGCCAGCAGCTTAGCGGGCCGCCAAGAGACCCAGTACTTC
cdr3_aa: CASSLAGRQETQYF

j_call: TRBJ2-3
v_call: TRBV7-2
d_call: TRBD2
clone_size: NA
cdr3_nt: TGTGCCAGCCAGCGGGGGGGGGCAGTGGATACGCAGTATTTT
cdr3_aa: CASQRGGAVDTQYF

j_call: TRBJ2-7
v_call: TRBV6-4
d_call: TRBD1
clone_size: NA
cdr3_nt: TGTGCCAGCAGTGTCGAACCGGGACAGGGTTACGAGCAGTACTTC
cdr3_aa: CASSVEPGQGYEQYF

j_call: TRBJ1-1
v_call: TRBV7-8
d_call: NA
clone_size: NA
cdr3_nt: TGTGCCAGTTTGTCCGGTGGCGGGACTGAAGCTTTCTTT
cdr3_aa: CASLSGGGTEAFF

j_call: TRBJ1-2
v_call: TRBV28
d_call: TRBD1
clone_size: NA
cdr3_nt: TGTGCCAGCAGTTTAACAGGGGTGGGCTACACCTTC
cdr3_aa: CASSLTGVGYTF

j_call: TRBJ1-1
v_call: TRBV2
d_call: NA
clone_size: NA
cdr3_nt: TGTGCCAGCAGCTTGACTCGGAGGGACACTGAAGCTTTCTTT
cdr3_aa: CASSLTRRDTEAFF

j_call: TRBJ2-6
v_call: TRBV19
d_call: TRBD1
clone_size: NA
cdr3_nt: TGTGCCAGTAGTACCGGACAGGGGATGCCCGGGGCCAACGTCCTGACTTTC
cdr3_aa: CASSTGQGMPGANVLTF

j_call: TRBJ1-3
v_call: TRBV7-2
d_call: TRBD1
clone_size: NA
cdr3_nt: TGTGCCAGCAGCCTATGGACAGGGGATGGAAACACCATATATTTT
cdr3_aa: CASSLWTGDGNTIYF

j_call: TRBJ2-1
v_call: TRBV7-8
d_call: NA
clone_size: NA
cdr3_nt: TGTGCCAGCAGCAGGAGCGGGACATACAATGAGCAGTTCTTC
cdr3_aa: CASSRSGTYNEQFF

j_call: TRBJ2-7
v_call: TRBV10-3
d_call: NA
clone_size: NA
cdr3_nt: TGTGCCATCAGTGAGTCCCTAGCAAACTCCTACGAGCAGTACTTC
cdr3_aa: CAISESLANSYEQYF

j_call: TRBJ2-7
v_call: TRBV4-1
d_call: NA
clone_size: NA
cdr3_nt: TGCGCCAGCAGCCCAGAGGGGGACTACTACGAGCAGTACTTC
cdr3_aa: CASSPEGDYYEQYF

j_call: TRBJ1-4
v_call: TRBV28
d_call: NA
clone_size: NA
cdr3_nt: TGTGCCAGCAGTTTCGGGGGTTCCGAAAAACTGTTTTTT
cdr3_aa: CASSFGGSEKLFF

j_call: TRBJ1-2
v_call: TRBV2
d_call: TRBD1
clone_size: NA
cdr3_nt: TGTGCCAGCAGTCTAGGGACAGACTATGGCTACACCTTC
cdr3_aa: CASSLGTDYGYTF

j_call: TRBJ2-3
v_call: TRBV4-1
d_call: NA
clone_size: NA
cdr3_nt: TGCGCCAGCAGCCAAGATTTCGAGGGAGGCCCGGATACGCAGTATTTT
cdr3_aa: CASSQDFEGGPDTQYF

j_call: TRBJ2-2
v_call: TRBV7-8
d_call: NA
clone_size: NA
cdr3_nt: TGTGCCAGCAGCTTAGCGAGGGTGAACACCGGGGAGCTGTTTTTT
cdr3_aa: CASSLARVNTGELFF